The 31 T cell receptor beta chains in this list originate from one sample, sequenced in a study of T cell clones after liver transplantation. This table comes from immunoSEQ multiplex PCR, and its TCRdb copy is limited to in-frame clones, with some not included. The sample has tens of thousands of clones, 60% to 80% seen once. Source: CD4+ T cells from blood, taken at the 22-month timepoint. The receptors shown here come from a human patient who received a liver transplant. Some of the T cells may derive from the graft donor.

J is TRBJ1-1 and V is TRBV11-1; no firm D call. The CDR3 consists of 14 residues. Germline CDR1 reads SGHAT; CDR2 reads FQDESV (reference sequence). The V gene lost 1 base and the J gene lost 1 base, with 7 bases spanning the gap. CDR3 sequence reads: CASSLGLGNTEAFF. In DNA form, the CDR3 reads TGTGCCAGCAGCTTAGGATTGGGGAACACTGAAGCTTTCTTT.

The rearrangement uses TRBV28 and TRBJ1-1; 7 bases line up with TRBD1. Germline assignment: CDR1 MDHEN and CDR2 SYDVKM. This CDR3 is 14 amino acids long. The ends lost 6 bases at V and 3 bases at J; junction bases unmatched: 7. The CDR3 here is CASSIPGQHTEAFF. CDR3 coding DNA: TGTGCCAGCAGCATCCCGGGACAGCACACTGAAGCTTTCTTT.

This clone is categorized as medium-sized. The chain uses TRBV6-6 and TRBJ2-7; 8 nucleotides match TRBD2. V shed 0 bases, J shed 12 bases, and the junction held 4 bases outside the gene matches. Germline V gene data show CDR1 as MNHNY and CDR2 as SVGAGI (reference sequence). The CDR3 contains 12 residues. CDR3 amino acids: CASSYSRGGPYF. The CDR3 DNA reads TGTGCCAGCAGTTACTCTCGGGGGGGCCCGTACTTC.

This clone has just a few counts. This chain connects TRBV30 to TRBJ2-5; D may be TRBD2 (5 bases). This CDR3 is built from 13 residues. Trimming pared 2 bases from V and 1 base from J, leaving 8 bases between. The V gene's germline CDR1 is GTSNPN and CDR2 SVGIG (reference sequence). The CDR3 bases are TGTGCCTGGAGTACCGGGATCCAAGAGACCCAGTACTTC. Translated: CAWSTGIQETQYF. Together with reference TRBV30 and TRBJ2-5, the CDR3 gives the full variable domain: SQTIHQWPATLVQPVGSPLSLECTVEGTSNPNLYWYRQAAGRGLQLLFYSVGIGQISSEVPQNLSASRPQDRQFILSSKKLLLSDSGFYLCAWSTGIQETQYFGPGTRLLVL.

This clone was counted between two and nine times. CDR3 coding DNA: TGTGCCAGCCTTAGGGCAAACTCTGGAAACACCATATATTTT. Its protein product is CASLRANSGNTIYF. The chain joins TRBV6-1 to TRBJ1-3; D is undetermined. Germline V gene data show CDR1 as MNHNS and CDR2 as SASEGT. This CDR3 has 14 amino acids. The V and J ends lost 8 bases and 0 bases respectively, with 11 bases between them.

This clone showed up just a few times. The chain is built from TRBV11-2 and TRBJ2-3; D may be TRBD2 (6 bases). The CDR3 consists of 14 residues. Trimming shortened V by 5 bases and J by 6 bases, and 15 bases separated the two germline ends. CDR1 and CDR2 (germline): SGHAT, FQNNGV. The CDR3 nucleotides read TGTGCCAGCAGCGTAGGAGGCGCGGGGGATACGCAGTATTTT. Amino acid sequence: CASSVGGAGDTQYF.

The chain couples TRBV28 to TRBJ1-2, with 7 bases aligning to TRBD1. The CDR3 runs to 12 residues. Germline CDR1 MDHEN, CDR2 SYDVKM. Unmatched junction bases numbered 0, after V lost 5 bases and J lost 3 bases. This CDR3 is CASSQGDYGYTF. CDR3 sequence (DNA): TGTGCCAGCAGTCAGGGGGACTATGGCTACACCTTC.

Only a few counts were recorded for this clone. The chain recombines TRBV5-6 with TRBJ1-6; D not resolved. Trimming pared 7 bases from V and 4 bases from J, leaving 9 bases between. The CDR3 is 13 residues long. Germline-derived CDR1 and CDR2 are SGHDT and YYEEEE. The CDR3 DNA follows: TGTGCCAGCGGGCAGTCTTATAATTCACCCCTCCACTTT. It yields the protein CASGQSYNSPLHF.

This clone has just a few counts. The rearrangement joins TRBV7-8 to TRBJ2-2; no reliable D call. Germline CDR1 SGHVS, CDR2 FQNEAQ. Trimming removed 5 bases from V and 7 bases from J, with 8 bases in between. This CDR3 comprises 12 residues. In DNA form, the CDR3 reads TGTGCCAGCAGCCCCCTTGGCGGGGAGCTGTTTTTT. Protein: CASSPLGGELFF.

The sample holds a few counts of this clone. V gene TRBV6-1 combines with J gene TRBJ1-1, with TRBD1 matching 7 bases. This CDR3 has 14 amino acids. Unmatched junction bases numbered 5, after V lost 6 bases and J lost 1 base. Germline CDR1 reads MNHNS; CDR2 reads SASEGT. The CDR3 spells CASRAGTANTEAFF. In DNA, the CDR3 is TGTGCCAGCAGGGCCGGGACAGCGAACACTGAAGCTTTCTTT.

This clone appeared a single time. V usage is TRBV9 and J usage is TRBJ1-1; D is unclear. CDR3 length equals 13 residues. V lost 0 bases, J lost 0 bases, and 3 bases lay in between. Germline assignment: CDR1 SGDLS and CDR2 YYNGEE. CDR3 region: CASSVVVNTEAFF. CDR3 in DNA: TGTGCCAGCAGCGTAGTGGTGAACACTGAAGCTTTCTTT.

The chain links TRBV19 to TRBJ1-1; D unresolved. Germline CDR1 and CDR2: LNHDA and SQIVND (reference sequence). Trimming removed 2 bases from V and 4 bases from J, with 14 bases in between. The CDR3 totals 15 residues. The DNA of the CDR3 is TGTGCCAGTAGTATATGGGTGGGTTCGACCACTGAAGCTTTCTTT. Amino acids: CASSIWVGSTTEAFF.

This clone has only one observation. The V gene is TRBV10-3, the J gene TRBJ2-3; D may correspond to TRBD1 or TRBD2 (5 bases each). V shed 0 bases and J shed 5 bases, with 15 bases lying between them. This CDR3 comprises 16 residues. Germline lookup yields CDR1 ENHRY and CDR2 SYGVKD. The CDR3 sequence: CAISESTARGGDTQYF. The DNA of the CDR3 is TGTGCCATCAGTGAGTCGACCGCGAGGGGCGGAGATACGCAGTATTTT.

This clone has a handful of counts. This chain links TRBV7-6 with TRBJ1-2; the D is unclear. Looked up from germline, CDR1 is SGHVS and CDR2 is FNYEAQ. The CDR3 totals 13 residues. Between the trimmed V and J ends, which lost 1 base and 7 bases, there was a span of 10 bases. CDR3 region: CASSLGKASGYTF. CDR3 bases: TGTGCCAGCAGCTTAGGCAAGGCCTCTGGCTACACCTTC.

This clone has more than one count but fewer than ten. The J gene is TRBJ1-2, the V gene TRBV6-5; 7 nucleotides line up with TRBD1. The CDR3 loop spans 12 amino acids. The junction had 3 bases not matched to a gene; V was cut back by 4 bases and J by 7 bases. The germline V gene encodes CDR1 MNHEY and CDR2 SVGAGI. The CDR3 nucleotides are TGTGCCAGCAGTTCGACAGGGCTTGGCTACACCTTC. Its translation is CASSSTGLGYTF.

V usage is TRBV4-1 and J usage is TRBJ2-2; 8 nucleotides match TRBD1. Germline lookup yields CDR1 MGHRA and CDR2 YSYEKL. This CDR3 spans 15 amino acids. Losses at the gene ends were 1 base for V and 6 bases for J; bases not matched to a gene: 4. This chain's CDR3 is CASSQADRVAGELFF. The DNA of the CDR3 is TGCGCCAGCAGCCAAGCGGACAGGGTGGCCGGGGAGCTGTTTTTT.

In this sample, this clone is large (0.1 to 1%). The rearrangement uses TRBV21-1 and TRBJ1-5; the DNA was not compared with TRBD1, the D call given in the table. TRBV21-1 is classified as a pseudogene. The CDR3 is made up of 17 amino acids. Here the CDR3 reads CASSKEYPGVHNQPQHF. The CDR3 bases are TGTGCCAGCAGCAAAGAATATCCAGGGGTACACAATCAGCCCCAGCATTTT.

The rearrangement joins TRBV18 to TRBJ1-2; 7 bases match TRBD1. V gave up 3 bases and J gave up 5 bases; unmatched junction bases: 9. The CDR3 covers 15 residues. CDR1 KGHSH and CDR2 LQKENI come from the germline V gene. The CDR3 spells CASSPGRGPQYGYTF. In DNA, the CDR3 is TGTGCCAGCTCACCGGGAAGGGGGCCTCAATATGGCTACACCTTC.

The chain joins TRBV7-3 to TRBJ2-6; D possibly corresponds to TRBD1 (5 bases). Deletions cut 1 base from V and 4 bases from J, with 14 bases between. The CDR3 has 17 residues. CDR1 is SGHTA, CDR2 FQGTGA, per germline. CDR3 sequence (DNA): TGTGCCAGCAGCTTAAGGCAGGGTACGGAGGGGGCCAACGTCCTGACTTTC. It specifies CASSLRQGTEGANVLTF.

Written as DNA, the CDR3 is TGCAGTGCCACGTCCGACGGTGGCTACACCTTC. Protein: CSATSDGGYTF. The rearrangement links TRBV20-1 to TRBJ1-2; no clear D gene. V was cut by 6 bases and J by 7 bases, with 12 bases left in between. The germline CDR1 and CDR2 sequences are DFQATT and SNEGSKA (reference sequence). This CDR3 has 11 amino acids.

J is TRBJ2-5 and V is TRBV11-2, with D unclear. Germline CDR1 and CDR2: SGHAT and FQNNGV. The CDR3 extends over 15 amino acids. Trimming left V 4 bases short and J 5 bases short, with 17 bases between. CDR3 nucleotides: TGTGCCAGCAGCTGGGCAGCCGAAGGTGTGGAGACCCAGTACTTC. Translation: CASSWAAEGVETQYF.

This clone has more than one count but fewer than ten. The CDR3 loop reads CASSVASGVADTQYF. The CDR3 nucleotides read TGTGCCAGCAGCGTAGCCAGCGGGGTAGCAGATACGCAGTATTTT. The genes are TRBV9 and TRBJ2-3; 7 positions agree with TRBD2. This CDR3 has 15 amino acids. The trim removed 0 bases at V and 4 bases at J, leaving 5 bases unmatched. CDR1 is SGDLS and CDR2 is YYNGEE in the germline V gene.

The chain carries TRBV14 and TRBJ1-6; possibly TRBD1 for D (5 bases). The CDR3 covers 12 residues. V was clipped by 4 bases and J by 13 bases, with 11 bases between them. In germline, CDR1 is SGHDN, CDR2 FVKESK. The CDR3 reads CASSRTGEPLHF. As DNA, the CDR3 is TGTGCCAGCAGCCGTACGGGGGAGCCCCTCCACTTT.

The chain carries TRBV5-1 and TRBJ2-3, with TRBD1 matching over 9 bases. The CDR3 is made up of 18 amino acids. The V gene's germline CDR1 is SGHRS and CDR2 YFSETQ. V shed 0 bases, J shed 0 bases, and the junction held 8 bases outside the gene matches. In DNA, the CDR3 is TGCGCCAGCAGCTTGGCCGCCCGGACAGGGGACAGCACAGATACGCAGTATTTT. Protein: CASSLAARTGDSTDTQYF.

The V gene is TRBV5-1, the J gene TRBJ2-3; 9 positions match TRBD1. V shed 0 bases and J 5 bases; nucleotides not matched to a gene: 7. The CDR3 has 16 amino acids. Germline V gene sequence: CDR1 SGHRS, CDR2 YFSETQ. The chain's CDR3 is CASSLAGQGMQDTQYF. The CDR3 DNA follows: TGCGCCAGCAGCTTGGCGGGACAGGGAATGCAAGATACGCAGTATTTT.

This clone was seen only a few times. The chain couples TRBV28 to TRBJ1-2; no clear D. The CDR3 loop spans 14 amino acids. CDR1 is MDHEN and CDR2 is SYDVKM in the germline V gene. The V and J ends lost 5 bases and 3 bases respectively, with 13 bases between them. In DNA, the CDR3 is TGTGCCAGCAGTCGCTGGGCCCGGGACTATGGCTACACCTTC. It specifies CASSRWARDYGYTF.

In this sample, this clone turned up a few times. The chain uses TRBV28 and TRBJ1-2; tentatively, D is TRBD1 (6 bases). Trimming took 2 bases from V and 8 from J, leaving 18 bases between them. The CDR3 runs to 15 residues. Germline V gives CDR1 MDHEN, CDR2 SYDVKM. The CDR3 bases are TGTGCCAGCAGTTTAACCGGGGGGCGAACCCTAGGCTACACCTTC. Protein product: CASSLTGGRTLGYTF.

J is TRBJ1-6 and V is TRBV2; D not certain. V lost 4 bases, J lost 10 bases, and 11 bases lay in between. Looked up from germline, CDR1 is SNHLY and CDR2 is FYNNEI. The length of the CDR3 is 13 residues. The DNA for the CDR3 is TGTGCCAGCAGTGGCCGAGAAGGCTCACCCCTCCACTTT. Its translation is CASSGREGSPLHF.

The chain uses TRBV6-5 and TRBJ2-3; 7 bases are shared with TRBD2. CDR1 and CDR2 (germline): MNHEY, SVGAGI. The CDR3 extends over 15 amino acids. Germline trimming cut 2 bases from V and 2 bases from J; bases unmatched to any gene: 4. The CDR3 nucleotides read TGTGCCAGCAGTTACGTGACTAGCCTCACAGATACGCAGTATTTT. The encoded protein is CASSYVTSLTDTQYF.

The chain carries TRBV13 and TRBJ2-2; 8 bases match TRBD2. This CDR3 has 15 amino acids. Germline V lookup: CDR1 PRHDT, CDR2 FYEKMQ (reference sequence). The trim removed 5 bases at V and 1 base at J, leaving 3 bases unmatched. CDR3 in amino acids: CASSRGGRNTGELFF. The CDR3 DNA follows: TGTGCCAGCAGCCGGGGGGGACGGAACACCGGGGAGCTGTTTTTT.

The CDR3 reads CASRNPSTDTQYF. The DNA of the CDR3 is TGTGCCAGCAGAAACCCTAGCACAGATACGCAGTATTTT. The V gene is TRBV28, the J gene TRBJ2-3, with D unresolved. Germline CDR1 and CDR2: MDHEN and SYDVKM. There are 13 residues in the CDR3. V lost 6 bases to trimming and J lost 0 bases, with 7 bases between them.